This TCR beta chain emerged from a study of cytomegalovirus exposure and HLA in healthy donors (dated by TCRdb to 2015 to 2018). The study in broad terms: The 666 repertoires of the first cohort and the approximately 130 validation repertoires were produced on the same platform, according to a later analysis. The study aimed to test whether cataloging public T cell receptors could reveal signatures of past pathogen exposure. A separate validation cohort of roughly 120 different subjects was used in addition to the approximately 670-subject first cohort. To predict cytomegalovirus infection status, the study brought together high-throughput TCR immunosequencing, statistical association of individual TCRs with disease status, and machine learning.

Remarks on this clone: Its antigen specificity is not known. Per-nucleotide qualities are absent, and no much larger clonotype sits a single base away.

Study-level results and caveats: Across donors, most TCR sequences were observed very rarely, whereas some public TCRs were present in many individuals. A later analysis had no HLA typing for the validation cohort, so co-occurrence there was scored across all 110 or so repertoires. The authors suggested that the approach could potentially be extended to other disease states and immunological phenotypes. Three of the identified cytomegalovirus-associated TCR beta chains were confirmed in vitro to be specific for cytomegalovirus antigens. A later analysis found that TCRs clustered in the first cohort also tended to co-occur in the 100 to 150 validation repertoires, with 94% of cluster scores above 0. In both the original and validation cohorts, the classifier was reported to diagnose cytomegalovirus status with high specificity and sensitivity. The study gave a list of around 170 TCR beta chains associated with cytomegalovirus.

The donors belonged to the validation cohort of over a hundred subjects, which was separate from the approximately 660-subject first cohort. The protocol used for the library was the immunoSEQ multiplex PCR assay. Per the original workflow: A statistical classification framework was built for diagnosing cytomegalovirus status from the catalog of TCR beta chain sequences. The clones in this table, taken by TCRdb from immuneACCESS, are in-frame only. Not every clone is retained; where verified, under half of the shortfall comes from an unresolved V gene, and the cause of the rest is unknown. For V, J and clone size, that table is used; D and trimming come from the DNA. For this sample there are about 220,000 clones; 85% to 90% appear just once. 2.9% of the sample lies in the top ten. The source material was PBMCs. The sequence was obtained from a woman under 30 in good health and CMV-seronegative.

The CDR3 region has the sequence CASSYGTGGGQYF. In nucleotide form, the sequence is TGTGCCAGCAGTTACGGGACAGGGGGCGGGCAGTACTTC. This receptor chain uses TRBV27 and TRBJ2-7; 12 central bases correspond to TRBD1. For this chain, trimming is 4 bases at the V end and 9 bases at the J end, and the number of junction bases without a gene match is 4. From its cysteine to its phenylalanine, the CDR3 spans 13 amino acids. The entry retains the CDR3 DNA only, 39 bases that are in frame from base 1. From a lookup of the germline V gene (reference sequence), CDR1 and CDR2 are MNHEY and SMNVEV.